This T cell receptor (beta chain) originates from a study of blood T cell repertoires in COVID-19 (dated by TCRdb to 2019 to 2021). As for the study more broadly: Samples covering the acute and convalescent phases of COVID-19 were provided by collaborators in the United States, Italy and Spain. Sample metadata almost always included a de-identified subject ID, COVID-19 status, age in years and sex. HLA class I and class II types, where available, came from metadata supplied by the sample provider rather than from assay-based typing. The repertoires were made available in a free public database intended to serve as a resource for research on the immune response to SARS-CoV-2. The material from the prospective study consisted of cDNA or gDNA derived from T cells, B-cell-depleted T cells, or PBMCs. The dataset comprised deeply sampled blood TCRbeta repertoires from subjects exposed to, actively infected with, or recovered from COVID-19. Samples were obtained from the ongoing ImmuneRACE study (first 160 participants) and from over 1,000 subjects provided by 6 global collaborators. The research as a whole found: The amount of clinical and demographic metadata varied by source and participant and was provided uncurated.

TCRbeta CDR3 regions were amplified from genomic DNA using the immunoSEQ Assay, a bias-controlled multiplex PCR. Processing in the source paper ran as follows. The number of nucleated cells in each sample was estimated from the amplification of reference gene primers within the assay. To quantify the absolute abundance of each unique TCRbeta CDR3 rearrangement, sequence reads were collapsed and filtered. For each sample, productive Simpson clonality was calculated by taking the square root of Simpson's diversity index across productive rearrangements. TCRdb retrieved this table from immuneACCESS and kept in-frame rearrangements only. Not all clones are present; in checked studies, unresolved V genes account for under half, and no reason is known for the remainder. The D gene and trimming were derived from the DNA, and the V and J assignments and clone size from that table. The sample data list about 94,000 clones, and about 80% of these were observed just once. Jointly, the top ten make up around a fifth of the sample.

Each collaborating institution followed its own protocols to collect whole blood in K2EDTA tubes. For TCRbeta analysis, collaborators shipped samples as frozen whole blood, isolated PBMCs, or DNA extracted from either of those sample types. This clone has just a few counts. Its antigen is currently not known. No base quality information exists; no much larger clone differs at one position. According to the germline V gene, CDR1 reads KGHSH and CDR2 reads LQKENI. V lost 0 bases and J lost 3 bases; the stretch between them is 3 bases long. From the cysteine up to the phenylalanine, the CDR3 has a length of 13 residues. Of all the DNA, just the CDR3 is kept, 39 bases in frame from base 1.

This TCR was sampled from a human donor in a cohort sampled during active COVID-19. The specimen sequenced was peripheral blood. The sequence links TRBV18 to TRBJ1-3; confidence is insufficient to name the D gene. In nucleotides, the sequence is TGTGCCAGCTCACCACCACTTGGAAACACCATATATTTT. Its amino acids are CASSPPLGNTIYF.